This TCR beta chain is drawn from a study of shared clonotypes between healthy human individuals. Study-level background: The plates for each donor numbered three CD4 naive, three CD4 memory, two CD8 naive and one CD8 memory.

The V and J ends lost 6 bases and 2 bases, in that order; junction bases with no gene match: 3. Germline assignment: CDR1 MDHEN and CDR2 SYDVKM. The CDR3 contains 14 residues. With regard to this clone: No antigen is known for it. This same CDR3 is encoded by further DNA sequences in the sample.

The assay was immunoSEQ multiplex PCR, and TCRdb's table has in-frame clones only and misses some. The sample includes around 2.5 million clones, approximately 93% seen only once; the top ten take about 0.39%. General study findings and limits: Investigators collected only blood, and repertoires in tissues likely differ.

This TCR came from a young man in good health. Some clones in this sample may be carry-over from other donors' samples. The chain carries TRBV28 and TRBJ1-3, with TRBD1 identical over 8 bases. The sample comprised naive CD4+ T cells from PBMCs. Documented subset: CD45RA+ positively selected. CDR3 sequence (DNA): TGTGCCAGCAGACGGACAGGGACTGGAAACACCATATATTTT. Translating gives CASRRTGTGNTIYF.